This T cell receptor (beta chain) was sequenced in a study of radiotherapy plus CTLA-4 blockade in lung cancer (dated by TCRdb to the late 2010s). Background on the whole study: Objective responses were observed in 18% of enrolled patients, and disease control was achieved in 30% to 40%. Overall study outcomes, separate from this receptor: Increased serum interferon-beta after radiation, together with early dynamic changes in blood T cell clones, were reported to be the strongest predictors of response. After treatment with radiotherapy and ipilimumab, TCR clones that originated in tumors expanded in peripheral blood.

The CDR3 measures 14 amino acids from cysteine to phenylalanine. The only DNA kept is the CDR3, 42 bases in frame from the first base. Cut back by 0 bases and 5 bases, the V and J ends lie 11 bases apart. As encoded in the germline V gene, CDR1 is SGDLS while CDR2 is YYNGEE. There are a few counts of this clone. Its antigen target is currently unknown. Qualities for individual bases were not recorded, and no much larger clone is one base off. Other DNA sequences of this sample code for an identical CDR3. The study evaluated CTLA-4 blockade (ipilimumab) given together with focal radiation therapy in patients who had chemo-refractory metastatic non-small-cell lung cancer. Libraries were constructed by the immunoSEQ multiplex PCR assay. Drawn from immuneACCESS, this table holds only the in-frame rearrangements with V and J called that TCRdb kept. Clones are partly lost; checked studies trace under half to an unresolved V gene and leave the rest unexplained. The sample table shows tens of thousands of clones, and 60% to 80% are seen once. The ten largest clones add up to about 3.1% of the sample.

The starting material was peripheral blood, obtained from a patient treated with radiotherapy plus ipilimumab. This clonotype was obtained from a human donor with non-small cell lung cancer who had a complete response to radiotherapy plus ipilimumab. The rearrangement combines TRBV9 with TRBJ1-2; TRBD1 is a weak D gene call, 6 bases matching. The CDR3 corresponds to CASSVDRVGYGYTF. The sequenced DNA is TGTGCCAGCAGCGTAGACAGGGTTGGGTATGGCTACACCTTC.